Following are 11 T cell receptor beta chains from one sample sequenced in a study of T-cell reconstitution after alpha-beta-depleted transplantation in children. Library preparation (for TCRbeta) was performed with unique molecular identifiers. TCRdb re-called the PCR reads through MiXCR, storing one row per CDR3 protein. The sample has approximately 400,000 distinct CDR3 sequences, 9.5% to 13% seen once. Specimen: PBMCs from the stem cell graft donor, collected from the stem cell graft. These receptors were collected from a human donor who donated a stem cell graft to a child with acute myeloid leukemia.

There are many counts of this clonotype. The chain links TRBV28 to TRBJ2-3, with D unclear. The germline V gene encodes CDR1 MDHEN and CDR2 SYDVKM. V was cut by 4 bases and J by 2 bases, with 13 bases left in between. The CDR3 is made up of 15 amino acids. The CDR3 DNA sequence: TGTGCCAGCAGTTCCCCCCCGTCCCTCACAGATACGCAGTATTTT. Protein: CASSSPPSLTDTQYF.

There are a few counts of this clonotype. The genes are TRBV5-1 and TRBJ1-3; D gene ambiguous. V was pared by 3 bases and J by 1 base, with 5 bases between. CDR3 size: 13 residues. The V gene's germline CDR1 is SGHRS and CDR2 YFSETQ. This chain's CDR3 is CASSSVSGNTIYF. The DNA of the CDR3 is TGCGCCAGCAGCTCGGTATCTGGAAACACCATATATTTT.

This sequence joins TRBV30 and TRBJ2-2, with D possibly being TRBD1 or TRBD2 (6 bases each). The V end was cut by 3 bases, the J end by 4 bases, with 12 bases between. Germline V gene data show CDR1 as GTSNPN and CDR2 as SVGIG (reference sequence). The CDR3 runs to 14 residues. The chain's CDR3 is CAWRLRGVTGELFF. In nucleotides, the CDR3 is TGTGCCTGGAGACTGAGGGGGGTCACCGGGGAGCTGTTTTTT.

The chain carries TRBV7-9 and TRBJ2-7; TRBD1 is a possible D gene (6 bases). Looked up from germline, CDR1 is SEHNR and CDR2 is FQNEAQ (reference sequence). V was cut by 6 bases and J by 4 bases, with 10 bases left in between. CDR3 length equals 12 residues. This chain's CDR3 is CASSYTGYEQYF. CDR3 DNA sequence: TGTGCCAGCAGTTATACAGGGTACGAGCAGTACTTC. The full variable domain, in which reference TRBV7-9 and TRBJ2-7 provide the parts outside the CDR3, is DTGVSQNPRHKITKRGQNVTFRCDPISEHNRLYWYRQTLGQGPEFLTYFQNEAQLEKSRLLSDRFSAERPKGSFSTLEIQRTEQGDSAMYLCASSYTGYEQYFGPGTRLTVT.

This chain connects TRBV25-1 to TRBJ1-5; D gene ambiguous. V lost 3 bases and J 0 bases, leaving 12 bases between the germline ends. This CDR3 contains 16 residues. Germline CDR1 reads MGHDK; CDR2 reads SYGVNS. In nucleotides, the CDR3 is TGTGCCAGCAGTGACGCGGAGACGAATAGCAATCAGCCCCAGCATTTT. It codes for CASSDAETNSNQPQHF.

CDR3 sequence reads: CASSEALAGGFEQFF. CDR3 coding DNA: TGTGCCAGCAGTGAAGCGTTGGCGGGAGGGTTTGAGCAGTTCTTC. This sequence joins TRBV6-1 and TRBJ2-1; TRBD2 agrees at 9 bases. The CDR3 runs to 15 residues. CDR1 is MNHNS, CDR2 SASEGT, per germline. The trim removed 0 bases at V and 9 bases at J, leaving 6 bases unmatched.

The chain is built from TRBV12-3 or TRBV12-4 and TRBJ2-5; 12 nucleotides match TRBD2. The ends lost 1 base at V and 2 bases at J; junction bases unmatched: 5. This CDR3 has 17 amino acids. The CDR3 loop reads CASSLGTSGNPQETQYF. As DNA, the CDR3 is TGTGCCAGCAGTTTAGGGACTAGCGGGAACCCACAAGAGACCCAGTACTTC.

This clonotype was detected a few times. This rearrangement joins TRBV5-1 to TRBJ2-5; 7 bases fit TRBD1. Losses at the gene ends were 2 bases for V and 1 base for J; bases not matched to a gene: 8. The CDR3 sequence is 16 residues long. CDR1 is SGHRS, CDR2 YFSETQ, per germline. CDR3 in amino acids: CASSFRQGWGQETQYF. The CDR3 DNA reads as TGCGCCAGCAGCTTCAGACAGGGATGGGGCCAAGAGACCCAGTACTTC.

This clonotype showed up just a few times. This rearrangement joins TRBV20-1 to TRBJ1-1; D not certain. V was trimmed by 3 bases and J by 0 bases, leaving 8 bases between them. CDR3 length equals 13 residues. Germline lookup yields CDR1 DFQATT and CDR2 SNEGSKA (reference sequence). The CDR3: CSAREGLNTEAFF. The CDR3 coding sequence is TGCAGTGCTAGGGAAGGTTTGAACACTGAAGCTTTCTTT.

This clonotype was found many times. The chain carries TRBV5-1 and TRBJ2-2; unclear D gene. The germline V and J ends were trimmed by 2 bases and 4 bases, with 3 bases remaining between them. Germline V gene data show CDR1 as SGHRS and CDR2 as YFSETQ. The length of the CDR3 is 12 residues. The CDR3 DNA reads TGCGCCAGCAGCTTCTTCACCGGGGAGCTGTTTTTT. Translating it yields CASSFFTGELFF.

This clonotype appeared a few times. The CDR3 sequence: CASSQLVGEETQYF. The CDR3 nucleotides are TGCGCCAGCAGCCAACTGGTAGGGGAAGAGACCCAGTACTTC. The V and J genes are TRBV4-1 and TRBJ2-5, with D possibly matching TRBD1 (5 bases). There are 14 residues in the CDR3. Germline CDR1 reads MGHRA; CDR2 reads YSYEKL. Trimming stripped 2 bases from V and 3 bases from J, with 10 bases between.